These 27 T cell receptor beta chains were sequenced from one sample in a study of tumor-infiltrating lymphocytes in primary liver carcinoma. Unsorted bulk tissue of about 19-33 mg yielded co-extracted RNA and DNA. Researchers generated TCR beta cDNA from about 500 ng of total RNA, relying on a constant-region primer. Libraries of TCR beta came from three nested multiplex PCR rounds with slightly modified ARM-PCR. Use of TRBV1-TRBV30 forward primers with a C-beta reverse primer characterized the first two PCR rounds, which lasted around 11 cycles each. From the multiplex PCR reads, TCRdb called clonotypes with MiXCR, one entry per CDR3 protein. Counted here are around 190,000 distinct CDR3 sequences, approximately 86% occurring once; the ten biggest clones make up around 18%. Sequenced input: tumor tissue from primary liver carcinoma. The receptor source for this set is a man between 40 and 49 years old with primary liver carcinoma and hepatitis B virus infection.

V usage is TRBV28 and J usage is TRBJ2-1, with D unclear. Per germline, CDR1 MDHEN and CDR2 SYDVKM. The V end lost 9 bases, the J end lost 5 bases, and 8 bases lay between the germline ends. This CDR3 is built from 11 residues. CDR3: CASNRDNEQFF. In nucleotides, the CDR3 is TGTGCCAGTAATCGCGACAATGAGCAGTTCTTC. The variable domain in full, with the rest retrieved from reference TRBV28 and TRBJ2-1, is DVKVTQSSRYLVKRTGEKVFLECVQDMDHENMFWYRQDPGLGLRLIYFSYDVKMKEKGDIPEGYSVSREKKERFSLILESASTNQTSMYLCASNRDNEQFFGPGTRLTVL.

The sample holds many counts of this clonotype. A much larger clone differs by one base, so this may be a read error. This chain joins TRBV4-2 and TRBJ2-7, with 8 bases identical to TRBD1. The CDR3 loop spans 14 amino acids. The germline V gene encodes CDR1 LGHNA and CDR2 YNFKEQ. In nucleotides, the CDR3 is TGTGTCAGCAGCCAAGGTGACAGGGGCCACGAGCAGTACTTC. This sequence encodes CVSSQGDRGHEQYF.

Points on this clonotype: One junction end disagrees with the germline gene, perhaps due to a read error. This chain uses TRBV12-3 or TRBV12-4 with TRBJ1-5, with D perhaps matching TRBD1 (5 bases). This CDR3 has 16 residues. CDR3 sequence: CVSRISIWAAGQPQHF. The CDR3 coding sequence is TGTGTCAGCAGAATTTCTATATGGGCGGCGGGGCAACCCCAGCATTTT.

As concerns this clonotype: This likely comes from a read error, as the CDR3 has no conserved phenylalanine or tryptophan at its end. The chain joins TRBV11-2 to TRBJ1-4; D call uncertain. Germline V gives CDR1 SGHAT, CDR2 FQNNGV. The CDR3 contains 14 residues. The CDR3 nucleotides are TGTGCAAGCAGCTTAGATCTTGGGAGGCTCAGGCTGTTTGTT. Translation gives CASSLDLGRLRLFV.

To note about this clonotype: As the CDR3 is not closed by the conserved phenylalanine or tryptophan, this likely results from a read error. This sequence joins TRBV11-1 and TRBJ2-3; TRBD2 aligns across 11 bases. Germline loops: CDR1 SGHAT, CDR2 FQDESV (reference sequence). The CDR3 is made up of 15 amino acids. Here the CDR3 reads CASSSSGRRTDTQYY. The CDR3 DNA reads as TGTGCCAGTAGCTCTAGCGGGAGGCGGACAGATACGCAGTATTAT.

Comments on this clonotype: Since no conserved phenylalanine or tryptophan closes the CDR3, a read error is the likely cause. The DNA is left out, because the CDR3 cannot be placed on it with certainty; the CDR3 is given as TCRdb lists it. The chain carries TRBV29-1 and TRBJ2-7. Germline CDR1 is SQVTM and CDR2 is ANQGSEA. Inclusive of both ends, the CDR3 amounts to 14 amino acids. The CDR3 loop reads CSVEDSSPSYEQDL.

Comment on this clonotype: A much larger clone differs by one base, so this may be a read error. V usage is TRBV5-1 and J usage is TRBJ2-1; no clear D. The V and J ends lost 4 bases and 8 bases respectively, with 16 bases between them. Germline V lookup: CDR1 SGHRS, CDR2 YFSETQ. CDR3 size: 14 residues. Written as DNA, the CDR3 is TGCGCCAGCAGCCCCGACATCGGATACGATGAGCAGTTCTTC. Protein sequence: CASSPDIGYDEQFF. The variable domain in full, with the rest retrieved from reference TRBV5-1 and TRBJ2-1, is KAGVTQTPRYLIKTRGQQVTLSCSPISGHRSVSWYQQTPGQGLQFLFEYFSETQRNKGNFPGRFSGRQFSNSRSEMNVSTLELGDSALYLCASSPDIGYDEQFFGPGTRLTVL.

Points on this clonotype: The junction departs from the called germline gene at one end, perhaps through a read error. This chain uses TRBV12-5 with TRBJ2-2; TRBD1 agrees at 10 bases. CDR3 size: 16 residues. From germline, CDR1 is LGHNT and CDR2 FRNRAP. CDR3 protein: CTSGTGQGPGTGELFF. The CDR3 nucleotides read TGTACTAGTGGTACGGGACAGGGGCCGGGGACCGGGGAGCTGTTTTTT.

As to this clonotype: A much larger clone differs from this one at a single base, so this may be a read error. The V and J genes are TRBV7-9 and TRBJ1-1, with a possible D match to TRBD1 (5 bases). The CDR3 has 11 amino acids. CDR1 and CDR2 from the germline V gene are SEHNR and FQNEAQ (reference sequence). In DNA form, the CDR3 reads TGTGCCAGCAGTCGGGGCGCTGAAGTTTTCTTT. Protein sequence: CASSRGAEVFF.

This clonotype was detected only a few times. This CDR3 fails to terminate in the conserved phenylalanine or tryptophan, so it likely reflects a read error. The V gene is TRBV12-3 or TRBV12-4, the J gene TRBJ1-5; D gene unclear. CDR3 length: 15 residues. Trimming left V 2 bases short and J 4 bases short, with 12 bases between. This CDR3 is CASSLNRGRNQPQHL. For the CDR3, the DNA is TGTGCCAGCAGTTTAAATCGGGGTAGAAATCAGCCCCAGCATCTT.

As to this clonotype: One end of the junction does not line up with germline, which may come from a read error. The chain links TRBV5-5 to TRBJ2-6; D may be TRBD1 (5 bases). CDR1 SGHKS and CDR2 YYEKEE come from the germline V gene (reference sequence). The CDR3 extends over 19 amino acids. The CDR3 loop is CARSWERWMDISGANVLTF. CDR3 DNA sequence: TGTGCCAGGAGCTGGGAAAGGTGGATGGACATCTCTGGGGCCAACGTCCTGACTTTC.

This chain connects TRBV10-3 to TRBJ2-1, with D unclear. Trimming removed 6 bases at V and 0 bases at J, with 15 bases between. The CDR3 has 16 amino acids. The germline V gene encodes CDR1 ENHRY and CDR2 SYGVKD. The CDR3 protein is CAIRGLPNVSYNEQFF. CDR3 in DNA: TGTGCCATCAGAGGCCTGCCGAATGTCTCCTACAATGAGCAGTTCTTC.

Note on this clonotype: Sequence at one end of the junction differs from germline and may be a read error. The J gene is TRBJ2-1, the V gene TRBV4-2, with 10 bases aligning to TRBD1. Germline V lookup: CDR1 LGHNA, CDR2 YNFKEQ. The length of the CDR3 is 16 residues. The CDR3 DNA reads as TGTGCCAGCAGTCACACCGGGGGACAGGGGAACAATGAGCAGTTATTC. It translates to CASSHTGGQGNNEQLF.

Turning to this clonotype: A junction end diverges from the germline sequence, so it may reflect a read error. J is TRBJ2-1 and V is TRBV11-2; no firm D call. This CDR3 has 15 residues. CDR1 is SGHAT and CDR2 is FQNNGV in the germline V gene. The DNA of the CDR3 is TGTGCCAGCAGCTTTAGCTGGCCACTCGACAATGAGCAACTCTTC. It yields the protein CASSFSWPLDNEQLF.

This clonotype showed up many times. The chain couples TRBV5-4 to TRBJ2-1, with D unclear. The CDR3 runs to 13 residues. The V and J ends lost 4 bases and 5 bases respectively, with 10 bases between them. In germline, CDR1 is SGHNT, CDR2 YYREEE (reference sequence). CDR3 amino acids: CASSLSPNNEQFF. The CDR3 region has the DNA TGTGCCAGCAGCCTCAGCCCCAACAATGAGCAGTTCTTC.

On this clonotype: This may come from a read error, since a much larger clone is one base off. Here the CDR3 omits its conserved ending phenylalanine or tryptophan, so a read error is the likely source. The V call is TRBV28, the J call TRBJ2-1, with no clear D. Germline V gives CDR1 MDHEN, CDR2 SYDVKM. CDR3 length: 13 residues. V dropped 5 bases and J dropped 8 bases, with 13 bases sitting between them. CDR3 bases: TGTGCCAGCAGTCCCCGCAGTCGCGATGAGCAGTTCCTC. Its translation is CASSPRSRDEQFL.

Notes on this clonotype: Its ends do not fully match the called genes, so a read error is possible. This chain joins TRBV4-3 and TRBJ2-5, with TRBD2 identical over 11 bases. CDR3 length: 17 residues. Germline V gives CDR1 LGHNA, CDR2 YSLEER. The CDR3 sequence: CANSQTASGRTGGTQYF. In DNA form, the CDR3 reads TGCGCCAACAGCCAAACGGCTAGCGGGAGGACTGGTGGGACCCAGTACTTC.

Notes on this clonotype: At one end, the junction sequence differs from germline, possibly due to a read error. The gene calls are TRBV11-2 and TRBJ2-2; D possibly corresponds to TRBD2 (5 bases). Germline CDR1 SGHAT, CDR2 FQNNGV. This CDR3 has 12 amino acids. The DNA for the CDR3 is TGTGCTAGCAGCCCTGGTTCCGGGGAGCCGTTTTTT. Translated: CASSPGSGEPFF. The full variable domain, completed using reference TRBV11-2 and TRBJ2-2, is EAGVAQSPRYKIIEKRQSVAFWCNPISGHATLYWYQQILGQGPKLLIQFQNNGVVDDSQLPKDRFSAERLKGVDSTLKIQPAKLEDSAVYLCASSPGSGEPFFGEGSRLTVL.

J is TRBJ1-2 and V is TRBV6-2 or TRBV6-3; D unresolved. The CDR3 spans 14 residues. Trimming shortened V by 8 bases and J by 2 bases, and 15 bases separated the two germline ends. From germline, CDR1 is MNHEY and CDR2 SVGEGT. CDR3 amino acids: CASCSGLVNYGYTF. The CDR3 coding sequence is TGTGCCAGCTGCTCCGGACTAGTGAACTATGGCTACACCTTC.

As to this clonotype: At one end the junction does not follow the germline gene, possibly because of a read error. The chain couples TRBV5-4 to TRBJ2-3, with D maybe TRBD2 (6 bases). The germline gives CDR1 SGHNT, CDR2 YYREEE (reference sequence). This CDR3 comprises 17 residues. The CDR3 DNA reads TGTGCCAGCAGTACTTCCCGCGCGCGAACTAGCACAGAAACGCAGTATTTT. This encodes CASSTSRARTSTETQYF.

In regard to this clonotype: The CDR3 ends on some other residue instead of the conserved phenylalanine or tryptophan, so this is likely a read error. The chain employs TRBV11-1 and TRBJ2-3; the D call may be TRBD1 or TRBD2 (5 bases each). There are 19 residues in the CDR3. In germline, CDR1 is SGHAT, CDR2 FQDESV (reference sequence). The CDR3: CVSSSGGSSVGACTDTQYS. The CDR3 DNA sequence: TGTGTCAGCAGCTCTGGGGGAAGCTCTGTTGGAGCCTGCACAGATACGCAGTATTCT.

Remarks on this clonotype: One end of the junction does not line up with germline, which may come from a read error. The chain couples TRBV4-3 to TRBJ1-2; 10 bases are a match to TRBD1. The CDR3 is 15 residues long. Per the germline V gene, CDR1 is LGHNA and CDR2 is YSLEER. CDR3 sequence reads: CASSQDSGTGDGHTF. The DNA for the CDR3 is TGCGCAAGCAGCCAAGATTCCGGGACAGGGGACGGCCACACCTTC.

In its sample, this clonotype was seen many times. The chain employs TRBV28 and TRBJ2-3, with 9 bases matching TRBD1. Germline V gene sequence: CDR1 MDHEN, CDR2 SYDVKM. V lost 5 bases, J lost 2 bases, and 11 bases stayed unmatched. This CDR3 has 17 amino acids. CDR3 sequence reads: CASSLTAQGADTDTQYF. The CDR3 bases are TGTGCCAGCAGTCTAACCGCACAGGGGGCGGACACAGATACGCAGTATTTT.

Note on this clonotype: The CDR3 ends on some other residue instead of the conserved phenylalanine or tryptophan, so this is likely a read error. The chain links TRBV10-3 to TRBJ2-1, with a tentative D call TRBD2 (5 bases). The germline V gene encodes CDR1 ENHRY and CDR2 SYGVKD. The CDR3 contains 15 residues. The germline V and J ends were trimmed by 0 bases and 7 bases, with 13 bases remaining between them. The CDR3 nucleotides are TGTGCCATCAGTGAGTCGGGAGACCGTCATAATGAGCAGTTCTTA. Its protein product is CAISESGDRHNEQFL.

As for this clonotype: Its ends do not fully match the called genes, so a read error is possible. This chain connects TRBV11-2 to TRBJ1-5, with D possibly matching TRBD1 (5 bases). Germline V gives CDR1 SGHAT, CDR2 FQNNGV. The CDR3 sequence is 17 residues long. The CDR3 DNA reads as TGTGTCAGCAGCTTAGTAGGGGTAACATGGAGTAATCAGCCCCAGCATTTT. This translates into CVSSLVGVTWSNQPQHF.

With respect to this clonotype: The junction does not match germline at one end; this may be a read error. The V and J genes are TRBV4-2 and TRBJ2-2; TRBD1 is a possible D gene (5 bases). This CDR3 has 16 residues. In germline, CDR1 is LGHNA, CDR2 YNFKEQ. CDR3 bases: TGTGCCAGCAACCAAGCAGGGCAGGGTGGCACCGGGGAGCTGTTTTTT. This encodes CASNQAGQGGTGELFF.

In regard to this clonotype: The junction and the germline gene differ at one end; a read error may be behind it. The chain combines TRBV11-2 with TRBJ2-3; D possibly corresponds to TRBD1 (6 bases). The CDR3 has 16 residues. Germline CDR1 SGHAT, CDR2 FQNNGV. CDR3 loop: CASSTRSTGNKDTQYF. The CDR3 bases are TGTGCCAGCAGCACAAGAAGTACAGGGAACAAAGATACGCAGTACTTT.